The next 29 T cell receptor beta chains were all read from a single sample in a study of shared clonotypes between healthy human individuals. Profiled with immunoSEQ multiplex PCR; TCRdb holds only in-frame clones, not every one. The profile shows about 2.3 million clones, approximately 95% of them singletons. The material sequenced was naive CD4+ T cells from PBMCs. The subset is: CD45RA+ positively selected. These receptors were taken from a man younger than 30 in good health. Some clones in this sample may be carry-over from other donors' samples.

This clone showed up just once. The junction does not match germline at one end; this may be a read error. V usage is TRBV4-2 and J usage is TRBJ2-1, with 8 bases fitting TRBD2. CDR3 size: 16 residues. CDR1 and CDR2 (germline): LGHNA, YNFKEQ. The CDR3 DNA reads TGTGCCAGCAGCCACCAAGCTAGCGGGCCCTACAGTGAGCAGTTCTTC. Its protein product is CASSHQASGPYSEQFF.

This clone appeared once. The gene calls are TRBV29-1 and TRBJ1-1; D is ambiguous. Trimming took off 4 bases at V and 1 base at J, with 7 bases between the two ends. This CDR3 has 12 residues. The germline CDR1 and CDR2 sequences are SQVTM and ANQGSEA. In DNA, the CDR3 is TGCAGCGTTGCGCAGAAGAACACTGAAGCTTTCTTT. It yields the protein CSVAQKNTEAFF.

This rearrangement joins TRBV7-2 to TRBJ2-7; D possibly matches TRBD1 or TRBD2 (5 bases each). V was cut by 5 bases and J by 6 bases, with 14 bases left in between. Germline V gene data show CDR1 as SGHTA and CDR2 as FQGNSA. This CDR3 contains 13 residues. Written as DNA, the CDR3 is TGTGCCAGCAGCAGCGGACAACTCGGCGAGCAGTACTTC. Translating it yields CASSSGQLGEQYF.

J is TRBJ1-4 and V is TRBV6-5; D is unresolved. The germline CDR1 and CDR2 sequences are MNHEY and SVGAGI. This CDR3 spans 12 amino acids. Between the trimmed V and J ends, which lost 8 bases and 8 bases, there was a span of 12 bases. DNA of the CDR3: TGTGCCAGCGGTAACAGAGCGGAAAAACTGTTTTTT. This encodes CASGNRAEKLFF.

The chain carries TRBV28 and TRBJ2-7, with D possibly being TRBD2 (6 bases). Trimming removed 5 bases from V and 3 bases from J, with 17 bases in between. The germline V gene encodes CDR1 MDHEN and CDR2 SYDVKM. The length of the CDR3 is 15 residues. The CDR3 DNA is TGTGCCAGCAGTCCACCGGGGGAGGCGTACTACGAGCAGTACTTC. Residues: CASSPPGEAYYEQYF.

The rearrangement links TRBV19 to TRBJ2-7; TRBD1 matches 10 bases. J was trimmed by 5 bases and V by 5 bases; bases with no gene match: 9. Germline CDR1 reads LNHDA; CDR2 reads SQIVND (reference sequence). CDR3 length: 15 amino acids. DNA for the CDR3: TGTGCCAGTAGTGGTCAGACAGGGGGCCCCGACGAGCAGTACTTC. Translating gives CASSGQTGGPDEQYF.

J is TRBJ2-3 and V is TRBV10-3; D possibly corresponds to TRBD2 (5 bases). Trimming shortened V by 4 bases and J by 4 bases, and 21 bases separated the two germline ends. The CDR3 spans 17 residues. Germline V gives CDR1 ENHRY, CDR2 SYGVKD. The CDR3 DNA follows: TGTGCCATCAGTGTTACGGGCGGGCGCCGAGTACCAGATACGCAGTATTTT. This sequence encodes CAISVTGGRRVPDTQYF.

The chain is built from TRBV28 and TRBJ1-2; 7 bases map to TRBD1. The CDR3 sequence is 16 residues long. The germline V gene encodes CDR1 MDHEN and CDR2 SYDVKM. Trimming cost V 3 bases and J 1 base; bases outside gene matches: 8. The CDR3 reads CASSFLLGTDNYGYTF. Here the CDR3 DNA reads TGTGCCAGCAGTTTCCTCTTGGGGACAGATAACTATGGCTACACCTTC.

About this clone itself: The same CDR3 is also encoded by other DNA sequences in this sample. The chain has TRBV18 and TRBJ1-5; unclear D gene. The CDR3 contains 13 residues. The germline gives CDR1 KGHSH, CDR2 LQKENI. Trimming left V 3 bases short and J 4 bases short, with 7 bases between. The CDR3 spells CASSPGGNQPQHF. The CDR3 DNA sequence: TGTGCCAGCTCACCCGGTGGAAATCAGCCCCAGCATTTT.

The rearrangement uses TRBV6-5 and TRBJ2-1, with D possibly matching TRBD2 (5 bases). V was shortened by 3 bases and J by 4 bases, with 13 bases between the two germline ends. Germline lookup yields CDR1 MNHEY and CDR2 SVGAGI. The CDR3 spans 15 residues. CDR3 sequence reads: CASSYSRGGYNEQFF. For the CDR3, the DNA is TGTGCCAGCAGTTATAGTCGGGGTGGGTACAATGAGCAGTTCTTC.

V and J are TRBV6-5 and TRBJ2-7, with D unclear. The CDR3 sequence is 14 residues long. Trimming stripped 7 bases from V and 1 base from J, with 14 bases between. Germline-derived CDR1 and CDR2 are MNHEY and SVGAGI. The CDR3 loop reads CASTKALGSYEQYF. CDR3 nucleotides: TGTGCCAGCACTAAGGCTTTGGGGTCCTACGAGCAGTACTTC.

This chain connects TRBV2 to TRBJ1-5; weak D call: TRBD1 (5 bases). Per the germline V gene, CDR1 is SNHLY and CDR2 is FYNNEI. CDR3 size: 14 residues. Trimming removed 7 bases from V and 6 bases from J, with 16 bases in between. CDR3 DNA: TGTGCCAGCATGGGGCTTAGGGAGGGTCAGCCCCAGCATTTT. Residues: CASMGLREGQPQHF.

V and J are TRBV5-1 and TRBJ1-4, with D tentatively TRBD1 (5 bases). Trimming stripped 1 base from V and 7 bases from J, with 14 bases between. The germline V gene has CDR1 SGHRS and CDR2 YFSETQ. The CDR3 totals 15 residues. The CDR3 nucleotides are TGCGCCAGCAGCTTGATGGGACCGCCAGGTGAAAAACTGTTTTTT. This gives the protein CASSLMGPPGEKLFF.

V gene TRBV10-3 combines with J gene TRBJ1-3, with 8 nucleotides matching TRBD1. This CDR3 contains 15 residues. Germline CDR1 is ENHRY and CDR2 is SYGVKD. J gave up 4 bases and V 6 bases, and 8 bases lay outside the gene matches. The CDR3, as DNA: TGTGCCATCAGCGCGGGGACAGGTACAGGAAACACCATATATTTT. This translates into CAISAGTGTGNTIYF.

The V call is TRBV5-1, the J call TRBJ2-2; D is unresolved. The germline V gene encodes CDR1 SGHRS and CDR2 YFSETQ. The CDR3 has 15 residues. V was clipped by 0 bases and J by 4 bases, with 10 bases between them. This CDR3 reads CASSLAIPGTGELFF. DNA of the CDR3: TGCGCCAGCAGCTTGGCTATCCCGGGCACCGGGGAGCTGTTTTTT.

The sample holds one count of this clone. This sample also contains other DNA sequences that code for the same CDR3. The rearrangement joins TRBV28 to TRBJ2-7; possibly TRBD1 for D (6 bases). Germline V gene sequence: CDR1 MDHEN, CDR2 SYDVKM. CDR3 length: 12 amino acids. Deletions cut 6 bases from V and 0 bases from J, with 6 bases between. As DNA, the CDR3 is TGTGCCAGCAGAGGGGGCTCCTACGAGCAGTACTTC. Residues: CASRGGSYEQYF.

This CDR3 reads CASRRGLSGTEAFF. Written as DNA, the CDR3 is TGTGCCAGCAGACGGGGACTTTCTGGCACTGAAGCTTTCTTT. The chain recombines TRBV27 with TRBJ1-1; a possible D gene is TRBD1 (5 bases). Germline CDR1 MNHEY, CDR2 SMNVEV (reference sequence). V lost 6 bases to trimming and J lost 4 bases, with 15 bases between them. The CDR3 covers 14 residues.

This chain links TRBV10-3 with TRBJ2-7; tentative D call: TRBD2 (7 bases). Germline CDR1 is ENHRY and CDR2 is SYGVKD. The CDR3 loop spans 14 amino acids. V shed 4 bases and J shed 4 bases, with 14 bases lying between them. The CDR3 region has the DNA TGTGCCATCAGTGCAGGGGAGGGCATATACGAGCAGTACTTC. It codes for CAISAGEGIYEQYF.

The chain uses TRBV27 and TRBJ2-3; 7 bases line up with TRBD1. This CDR3 is 15 amino acids long. From germline, CDR1 is MNHEY and CDR2 SMNVEV (reference sequence). The V segment lost 4 bases and the J segment 0 bases; nucleotides outside the gene matches: 4. CDR3 sequence (DNA): TGTGCCAGCAGTTCCCGGACAGGCAGCACAGATACGCAGTATTTT. It is translated as CASSSRTGSTDTQYF.

The chain is built from TRBV5-1 and TRBJ1-4; TRBD1 matches at 12 bases. Per the germline V gene, CDR1 is SGHRS and CDR2 is YFSETQ. V was clipped by 4 bases and J by 8 bases; unmatched bases: 12. The CDR3 is 17 amino acids. DNA of the CDR3: TGCGCCAGCAGCAGCGGGACAGGGGGCCTCGTGAGGGAAAAACTGTTTTTT. Translating it yields CASSSGTGGLVREKLFF.

Worth noting for this clone: This CDR3 is also generated by other DNA sequences in the sample. This rearrangement joins TRBV20-1 to TRBJ2-1, with 7 positions matching TRBD1. This CDR3 region has 11 residues. Germline V gene data show CDR1 as DFQATT and CDR2 as SNEGSKA (reference sequence). The trim removed 6 bases at V and 6 bases at J, leaving 2 bases unmatched. The CDR3 DNA is TGCAGTGCCACAGGGGTCAATGAGCAGTTCTTC. Protein: CSATGVNEQFF.

The V call is TRBV4-3, the J call TRBJ2-1, with TRBD2 matching over 8 bases. The CDR3 sequence is 16 residues long. Losses at the gene ends were 3 bases for V and 5 bases for J; bases not matched to a gene: 9. The germline CDR1 and CDR2 sequences are LGHNA and YSLEER. The CDR3 is CASSQIGGRFDNEQFF. Written as DNA, the CDR3 is TGCGCCAGCAGCCAGATTGGCGGGAGGTTTGACAATGAGCAGTTCTTC.

The chain joins TRBV10-3 to TRBJ2-5; D is possibly TRBD1 (5 bases). The CDR3 totals 15 residues. In germline, CDR1 is ENHRY, CDR2 SYGVKD. Trimming took 8 bases from V and 5 from J, leaving 21 bases between them. The CDR3 loop reads CAIGTQQASTETQYF. In DNA, the CDR3 is TGTGCCATCGGAACCCAACAGGCCTCCACGGAGACCCAGTACTTC.

V is TRBV7-9 and J is TRBJ2-1; 10 bases match TRBD2. This CDR3 contains 18 residues. The V segment lost 4 bases and the J segment 2 bases; nucleotides outside the gene matches: 11. The germline CDR1 and CDR2 sequences are SEHNR and FQNEAQ (reference sequence). CDR3 amino acids: CASSSQREGRPPYNEQFF. The CDR3, as DNA: TGTGCCAGCAGCTCCCAGCGGGAGGGCCGTCCCCCCTACAATGAGCAGTTCTTC.

V and J are TRBV18 and TRBJ2-3; TRBD1 might be the D (6 bases). Deletions cut 3 bases from V and 2 bases from J, with 15 bases between. The CDR3 length is 16 residues. Germline-derived CDR1 and CDR2 are KGHSH and LQKENI. This chain's CDR3 is CASSPFGSGVTDTQYF. CDR3 coding DNA: TGTGCCAGCTCACCTTTCGGCTCAGGGGTCACAGATACGCAGTATTTT.

In regard to this clone: Other nucleotide sequences from this sample produce the same CDR3. The chain links TRBV18 to TRBJ2-5; no definite D call. Trimming removed 6 bases at V and 2 bases at J, with 10 bases between. The germline CDR1 and CDR2 sequences are KGHSH and LQKENI. CDR3 length: 13 residues. The CDR3, as DNA: TGTGCCAGCTCGCCCACTGGGCAAGAGACCCAGTACTTC. Translation: CASSPTGQETQYF.

V is TRBV11-3 and J is TRBJ2-3; D is tentatively TRBD1 or TRBD2 (5 bases each). Trimming stripped 1 base from V and 6 bases from J, with 14 bases between. The CDR3 loop spans 15 amino acids. From germline, CDR1 is SGHNT and CDR2 YENEEA. Here the CDR3 reads CASSLGAGSMDTQYF. The CDR3 DNA reads as TGTGCCAGCAGCTTAGGCGCAGGGAGTATGGATACGCAGTATTTT.

V is TRBV6-5 and J is TRBJ2-7, with 7 bases lining up with TRBD1. V shed 5 bases, J shed 4 bases, and the junction held 8 bases outside the gene matches. Per the germline V gene, CDR1 is MNHEY and CDR2 is SVGAGI. The CDR3 sequence is 14 residues long. The CDR3 sequence is CASSGPLTGYEQYF. Written as DNA, the CDR3 is TGTGCCAGCAGTGGCCCCTTGACAGGGTACGAGCAGTACTTC.

The rearrangement links TRBV18 to TRBJ2-7, with a possible D match to TRBD2 (6 bases). This CDR3 spans 15 amino acids. From germline, CDR1 is KGHSH and CDR2 LQKENI. With 6 bases removed from V and 0 bases from J, the gap between germline ends came to 15 bases. In DNA form, the CDR3 reads TGTGCCAGCTCTCCTCTAGCGAGAAGCTCCTACGAGCAGTACTTC. Translation gives CASSPLARSSYEQYF.